The present T cell receptor (beta chain) was sequenced within a study of blood T cells in healthy people across ages. Notes on this clonotype: One junction end disagrees with the germline gene, perhaps due to a read error.

For the second PCR, which ran for roughly 7 to 11 cycles, a sample-barcoded 5' primer and a J-beta primer mix were used. TCRdb reprocessed the 5' RACE reads via MiXCR and lists one record per CDR3 protein. The table has 1.5 million to 2 million distinct CDR3 sequences, just under 50% seen once. The clonotype comes from a woman aged 35 to 49 in good health. The sample consisted of blood.

CDR3 region: CASSDGRAGGSYDEQFF. CDR3 DNA: TGTGCCAGCAGCGATGGCAGGGCGGGGGGCTCCTACGATGAGCAGTTCTTC. This chain connects TRBV9 to TRBJ2-1, with 8 nucleotides matching TRBD2. The germline V gene has CDR1 SGDLS and CDR2 YYNGEE. The length of the CDR3 is 17 residues.